This entry lists 7 T cell receptor beta chains sequenced from one sample in a study of human T cells and chemical hapten exposure. Time point meaning: pre-sensitization, week 0. Treatment defined: therapeutic diphenylcyclopropenone sensitization with weekly scalp DPC. TCRdb reprocessed the RACE reads via MiXCR and lists one record per CDR3 protein. The table lists around 260,000 distinct CDR3 sequences, more than 6.5% of them singletons, with over 2% in the top ten. Sequencing was performed on whole blood, taken in connection with sensitization to the hapten diphenylcyclopropenone (DPC). The receptors here all came from a woman between 40 and 50 years old with alopecia areata. Some clones in this sample may be carry-over from other donors' samples.

There are a few counts of this clonotype. V and J are TRBV25-1 and TRBJ2-3, with TRBD2 matching 7 bases. Per the germline V gene, CDR1 is MGHDK and CDR2 is SYGVNS. The CDR3 contains 14 residues. The V segment lost 11 bases and the J segment 5 bases; nucleotides outside the gene matches: 13. The chain's CDR3 is CACLAGTGGDTQYF. As DNA, the CDR3 is TGTGCCTGTCTTGCGGGGACGGGAGGAGATACGCAGTATTTT.

In its sample, this clonotype was seen many times. The chain links TRBV28 to TRBJ1-2; D is unresolved. Germline-derived CDR1 and CDR2 are MDHEN and SYDVKM. V lost 2 bases, J lost 6 bases, and 13 bases lay in between. The CDR3 is made up of 14 amino acids. Written as DNA, the CDR3 is TGTGCCAGCAGTTTAATCGCGGAGTTTGATGGCTACACCTTC. Translated: CASSLIAEFDGYTF.

This clonotype occurred a few times. The chain couples TRBV5-1 to TRBJ2-7; D gene ambiguous. Trimming took off 4 bases at V and 7 bases at J, with 15 bases between the two ends. This CDR3 spans 13 amino acids. Germline loops: CDR1 SGHRS, CDR2 YFSETQ. The CDR3 loop is CASSPILGAEQYF. CDR3 nucleotide sequence: TGCGCCAGCAGCCCTATCTTGGGTGCTGAGCAGTACTTC.

CDR3 bases: TGCGCCAGCAGCTTGTCGGGCAGCGGCTATGGCTACACCTTC. Its protein is CASSLSGSGYGYTF. V gene TRBV5-1 combines with J gene TRBJ1-2; D is unresolved. The V gene's germline CDR1 is SGHRS and CDR2 YFSETQ. The CDR3 loop spans 14 amino acids. V dropped 1 base and J dropped 4 bases, with 11 bases sitting between them.

This clonotype has a handful of counts. The V call is TRBV7-2, the J call TRBJ2-5; D perhaps matches TRBD1 (5 bases). This CDR3 spans 13 amino acids. Trimming stripped 1 base from V and 5 bases from J, with 8 bases between. Germline lookup yields CDR1 SGHTA and CDR2 FQGNSA. DNA for the CDR3: TGTGCCAGCAGCTTAGGACAGATCGAGACCCAGTACTTC. This gives the protein CASSLGQIETQYF.

This clonotype has ten or more counts. V and J are TRBV27 and TRBJ1-3, with unresolved D. V lost 6 bases, J lost 0 bases, and 12 bases lay in between. CDR3 length equals 15 residues. From germline, CDR1 is MNHEY and CDR2 SMNVEV (reference sequence). The CDR3 is CASRFEPSSGNTIYF. The DNA for the CDR3 is TGTGCCAGCAGATTCGAGCCCAGCTCTGGAAACACCATATATTTT.

The rearrangement uses TRBV20-1 and TRBJ2-7, with D perhaps matching TRBD1 (5 bases). The CDR3 contains 15 residues. Per the germline V gene, CDR1 is DFQATT and CDR2 is SNEGSKA (reference sequence). Trimming cost V 1 base and J 3 bases, with 16 bases left between them. The CDR3 here is CSARVGTGRYYEQYF. In nucleotides, the CDR3 is TGCAGTGCTAGAGTTGGCACAGGCAGATACTACGAGCAGTACTTC.